This T cell receptor (beta chain) was sequenced in a study of T cell repertoires in cytomegalovirus infection. At the level of the study: It was the public TCR beta signatures that indicated both CMV infection and matching HLA type.

Points from the study as a whole: It was HLA-C-restricted CMV-specific TCR beta clonotypes that dominated the response ex vivo. Totalled public TCR beta family frequency picked out people who carried CMV plus the relevant HLA.

About this clonotype: The antigen is not known.

TCRdb reprocessed the reads via MiXCR and lists one record per CDR3 protein. This table has about 100,000 distinct CDR3 sequences, less than 25% appearing once. The receptor was derived from a human donor in good health (CMV status not recorded). Some clones in this sample may be carry-over from other donors' samples. Sequenced input: CD8+ T cells from PBMCs.

The CDR3 region has the DNA TGTGCCAGCAGCTCGGGCAGGGGGCGTTTTGGCTACACCTTC. This translates into CASSSGRGRFGYTF. The chain employs TRBV7-9 and TRBJ1-2, with TRBD1 identical over 8 bases. The CDR3 extends over 14 amino acids. The germline gives CDR1 SEHNR, CDR2 FQNEAQ (reference sequence). The junction had 8 bases not matched to a gene; V was cut back by 4 bases and J by 7 bases.